This T cell receptor (beta chain) was sequenced during a study of T cell responses to AZD1222 COVID-19 vaccine. On the study more broadly: Combined were second doses at about 4 or about 12 weeks.

Deletions cut 5 bases from V and 1 base from J, with 12 bases between. The V gene's germline CDR1 is MNHEY and CDR2 SMNVEV (reference sequence). The CDR3 contains 15 residues. Study findings and constraints: Nearly half of the spike-specific TCRs reportedly recognize variant regions that carry no mutations. The donor cohort was predominantly white British with a female majority, and clonal diversity may have been underestimated.

Details on this clone: Its antigen is still unknown.

Assay used: immunoSEQ multiplex PCR; TCRdb lists only in-frame clones, some missing. Here the sample spans about 120,000 clones, roughly 90% being singletons. This specimen was peripheral blood, taken on day 0 of AZD1222 vaccination. This clonotype was sampled from an adult in good health. The chain employs TRBV27 and TRBJ1-5; D remains ambiguous. The CDR3 here is CASSPRSWSNQPQHF. The CDR3 DNA is TGTGCCAGCAGTCCACGGTCATGGAGCAATCAGCCCCAGCATTTT.